This T cell receptor (beta chain) originates from a study of blood T cell repertoires in COVID-19. Study-wide background: Sites in the United States, Italy and Spain provided acute and convalescent COVID-19 samples. T cells, B-cell-depleted T cells, or PBMCs provided the cDNA or gDNA that served as material.

In the authors' methods: Estimation of nucleated cell counts was performed using reference gene primer amplification. Assay: immunoSEQ multiplex PCR; the TCRdb copy retains only in-frame clones and omits some. The DNA gave D and trimming, while V, J and clone size come from that table. The sample yields about 240,000 clones, 75% to 85% seen once. Germline V gene sequence: CDR1 SGDLS, CDR2 YYNGEE. The germline V and J ends were trimmed by 3 bases and 2 bases, with 14 bases remaining between them. The CDR3 length is 15 residues. Sequencing input: peripheral blood. The TCR comes from a human donor in a cohort sampled during active COVID-19. This chain connects TRBV9 to TRBJ1-2, with D possibly TRBD1 on 6 matching bases. The DNA of the CDR3 is TGTGCCAGCAGCGGCCGCAGGGGAAAGAACTATGGCTACACCTTC. Encoded protein: CASSGRRGKNYGYTF. The full variable domain, with the rest looked up from reference TRBV9 and TRBJ1-2, is DSGVTQTPKHLITATGQRVTLRCSPRSGDLSVYWYQQSLDQGLQFLIQYYNGEERAKGNILERFSAQQFPDLHSELNLSSLELGDSALYFCASSGRRGKNYGYTFGSGTRLTVV.